The present TCR beta chain was sequenced within a study of control samples from healthy donors and cancer patients (dated by TCRdb to 2018 to 2021). The CDR3 has 16 amino acids, counting the end cysteine and phenylalanine. Only the CDR3 region is kept as DNA, spanning 48 bases read in frame from base 1. Trimming at the junction amounts to 3 bases on V and 0 bases on J, and the germline ends lie 9 bases apart. CDR1 and CDR2 are read off the germline V gene (reference sequence) as LNHDA and SQIVND. Concerning this clone: There is no known antigen for this receptor. No base quality information exists; no much larger clone differs at one position.

Preparation of the library involved the immunoSEQ multiplex PCR assay. Drawn from immuneACCESS, this table holds only the in-frame rearrangements with V and J called that TCRdb kept. Clones are partly lost; checked studies trace under half to an unresolved V gene and leave the rest unexplained. The sample data list 85,000 to 95,000 clones, and about 87% of these were observed just once. The biggest ten clones account for about an eighth of the sample. The sequence came from a woman between 65 and 79 years old in good health. The chain couples TRBV19 to TRBJ2-6, with the D gene uncertain. The sample comprised blood. The DNA sequence reads TGTGCCAGTAGTATCGGCGGACCCTCTGGGGCCAACGTCCTGACTTTC. It is translated as CASSIGGPSGANVLTF.